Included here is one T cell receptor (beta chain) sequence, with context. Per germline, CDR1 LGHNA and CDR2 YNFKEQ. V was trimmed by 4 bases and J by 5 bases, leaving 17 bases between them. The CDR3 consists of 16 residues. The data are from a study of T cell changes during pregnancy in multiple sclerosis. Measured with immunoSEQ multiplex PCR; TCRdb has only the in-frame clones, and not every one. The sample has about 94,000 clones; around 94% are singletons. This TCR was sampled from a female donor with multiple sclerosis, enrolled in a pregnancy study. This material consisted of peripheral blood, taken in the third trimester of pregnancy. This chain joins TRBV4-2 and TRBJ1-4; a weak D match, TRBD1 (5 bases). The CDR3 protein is CASSPSTAGLNEKLFF. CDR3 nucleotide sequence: TGTGCCAGCAGCCCTTCGACGGCAGGGCTCAATGAAAAACTGTTTTTT.